This T cell receptor beta chain was sequenced in a study of shared clonotypes between healthy human individuals. Measured with immunoSEQ multiplex PCR; TCRdb has only the in-frame clones, and not every one. Seen here are approximately 1.4 million clones, 95% to 99% observed once, and the top ten hold 0.4% to 0.45%. The clonotype was recovered from a young man in good health. The specimen was naive CD4+ T cells sorted from blood. Subset described: CD45RA+ positively selected.

The CDR3 region is CASSLQVSGYNEQFF. DNA of the CDR3: TGCGCCAGCAGCTTGCAGGTATCAGGGTACAATGAGCAGTTCTTC. J is TRBJ2-1 and V is TRBV5-1; a weak D match, TRBD1 (5 bases). Looked up from germline, CDR1 is SGHRS and CDR2 is YFSETQ. The CDR3 loop spans 15 amino acids. The V and J ends lost 1 base and 4 bases respectively, with 12 bases between them.